This TCR beta chain was captured by sequencing in a study of identical twins. Findings and caveats of the study: Cross-sectional statistical analysis was relied on for the conclusions, without the same donors being followed. Insertions ran lower in abundant cord blood beta clonotypes, though not in memory repertoires.

One entry per CDR3 protein, called by TCRdb with MiXCR from the 5' RACE reads. The sample comprises some 660,000 distinct CDR3 sequences, approximately 9% of which are singletons, and 0.75% to 1% rests with the top ten. Regarding this clonotype: Its target is unknown.

The germline V and J ends were trimmed by 6 bases and 5 bases, with 10 bases remaining between them. This CDR3 comprises 12 residues. CDR1 is DFQATT and CDR2 is SNEGSKA in the germline V gene (reference sequence). A further study also used this sample, focusing on yellow fever vaccine responses in identical twins.

Sequencing used PBMCs. The receptor comes from a woman younger than 30 in good health. The chain couples TRBV20-1 to TRBJ1-4; no firm D call. DNA of the CDR3: TGCAGTGCCGTGACGGCCAATGAAAAACTGTTTTTT. Translating gives CSAVTANEKLFF.